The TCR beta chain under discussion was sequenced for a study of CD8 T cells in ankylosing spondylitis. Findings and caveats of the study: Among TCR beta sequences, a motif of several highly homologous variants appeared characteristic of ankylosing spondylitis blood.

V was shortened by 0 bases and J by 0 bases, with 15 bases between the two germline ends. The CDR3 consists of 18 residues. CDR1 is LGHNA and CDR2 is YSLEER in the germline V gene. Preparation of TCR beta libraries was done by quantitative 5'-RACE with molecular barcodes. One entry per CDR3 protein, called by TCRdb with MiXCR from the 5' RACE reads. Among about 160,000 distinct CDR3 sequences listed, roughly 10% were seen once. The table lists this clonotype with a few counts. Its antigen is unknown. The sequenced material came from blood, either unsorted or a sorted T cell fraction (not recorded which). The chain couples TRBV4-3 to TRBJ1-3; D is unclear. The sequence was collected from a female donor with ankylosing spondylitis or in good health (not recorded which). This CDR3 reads CASSQDGPGRASGNTIYF. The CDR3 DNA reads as TGCGCCAGCAGCCAAGATGGCCCGGGCAGAGCCTCTGGAAACACCATATATTTT.